This entry is about one T cell receptor beta chain. Its antigen remains unidentified. V was trimmed by 7 bases and J by 0 bases, leaving 7 bases between them. Germline CDR1 and CDR2: MNHNS and SASEGT. There are 13 residues in the CDR3. The data stem from a study of T cells after yellow fever vaccination. Study-level results: A minor fraction of clonotypes spanned both CD4 and CD8 compartments.

The study made its TCR cDNA through 5'RACE template switching. That step introduced a universal primer site along with UMIs. Via MiXCR, TCRdb re-called the 5' RACE reads, giving one row per CDR3 protein. The sample shows 450,000 to 600,000 distinct CDR3 sequences, approximately 13% of them seen only once. This TCR was recovered from a man in his thirties or forties who received the YFV17D yellow fever vaccine. The chain combines TRBV6-1 with TRBJ2-1, with a tentative D call TRBD1 (5 bases). The source material was PBMCs, sampled on the day of the yellow fever booster vaccination. CDR3 in amino acids: CASMTDSYNEQFF. For the CDR3, the DNA is TGTGCCAGCATGACAGACTCCTACAATGAGCAGTTCTTC.